This record concerns one T cell receptor beta chain sequence. Then a second PCR, running roughly 7 to 11 cycles, was carried out with a sample-barcoded 5' primer and a J-beta primer mix. TCRdb re-derived calls from the 5' RACE reads in MiXCR, one entry per CDR3 protein. The table lists about 1.4 million distinct CDR3 sequences, roughly 60% of them singletons. Trimming stripped 2 bases from V and 1 base from J, with 7 bases between. Germline loops: CDR1 MNHEY, CDR2 SVGAGI. The CDR3 runs to 14 residues. This sample was taken from a study of blood T cells in healthy people across ages. The clonotype was recovered from a man aged 18 to 29 in good health. V is TRBV6-5 and J is TRBJ2-3; D is possibly TRBD1 (5 bases). The specimen was blood. The CDR3: CASSYKQGTDTQYF. In nucleotides, the CDR3 is TGTGCCAGCAGTTACAAACAGGGCACAGATACGCAGTATTTT.